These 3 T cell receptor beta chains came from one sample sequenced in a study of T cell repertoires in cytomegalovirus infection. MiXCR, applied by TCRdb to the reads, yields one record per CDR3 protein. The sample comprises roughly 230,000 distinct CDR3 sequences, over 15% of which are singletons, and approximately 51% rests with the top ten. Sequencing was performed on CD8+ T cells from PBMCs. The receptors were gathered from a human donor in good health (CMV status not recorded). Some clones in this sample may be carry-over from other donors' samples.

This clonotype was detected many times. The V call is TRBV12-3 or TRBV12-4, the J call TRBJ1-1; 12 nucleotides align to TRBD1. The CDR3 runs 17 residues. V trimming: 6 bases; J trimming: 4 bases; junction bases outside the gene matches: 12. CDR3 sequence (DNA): TGTGCCAGCAGGTCCCGGGGCGGGACAGGGGGCCGCACTGAAGCTTTCTTT. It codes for CASRSRGGTGGRTEAFF.

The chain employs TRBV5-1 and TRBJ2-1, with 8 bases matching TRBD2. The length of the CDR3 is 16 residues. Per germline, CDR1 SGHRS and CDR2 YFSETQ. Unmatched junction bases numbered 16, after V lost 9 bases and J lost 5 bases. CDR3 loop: CATSAYGGGLHNEQFF. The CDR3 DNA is TGCGCCACCTCAGCTTACGGCGGGGGGCTTCACAATGAGCAGTTCTTC.

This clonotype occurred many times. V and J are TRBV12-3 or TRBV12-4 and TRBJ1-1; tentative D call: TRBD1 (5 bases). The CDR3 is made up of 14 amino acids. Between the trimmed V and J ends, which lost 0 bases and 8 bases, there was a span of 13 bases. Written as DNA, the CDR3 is TGTGCCAGCAGTTTAGCGAGTCCCCACAGGGAAGCTTTCTTT. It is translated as CASSLASPHREAFF.